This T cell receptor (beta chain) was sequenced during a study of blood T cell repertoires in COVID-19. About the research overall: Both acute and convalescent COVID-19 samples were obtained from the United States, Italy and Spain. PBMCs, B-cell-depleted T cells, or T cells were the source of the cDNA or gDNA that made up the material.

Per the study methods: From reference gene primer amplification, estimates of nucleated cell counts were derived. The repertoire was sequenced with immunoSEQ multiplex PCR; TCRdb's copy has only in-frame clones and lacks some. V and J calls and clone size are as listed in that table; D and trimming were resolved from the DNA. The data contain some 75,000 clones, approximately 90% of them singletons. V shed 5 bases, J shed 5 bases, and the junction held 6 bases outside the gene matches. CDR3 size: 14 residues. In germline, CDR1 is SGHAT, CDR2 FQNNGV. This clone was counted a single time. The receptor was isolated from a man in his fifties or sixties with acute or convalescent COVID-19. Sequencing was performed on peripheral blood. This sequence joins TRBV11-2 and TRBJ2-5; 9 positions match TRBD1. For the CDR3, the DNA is TGTGCCAGCAGCCCGGGACAGGGAGACGAGACCCAGTACTTC. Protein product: CASSPGQGDETQYF.